The 27 T cell receptor beta chains listed next were all sequenced from one sample in a study of control samples from healthy donors and cancer patients. Sequenced by immunoSEQ multiplex PCR; TCRdb stores in-frame clones only, minus some. Counted here are some 90,000 clones, 86% occurring once; the ten biggest clones make up roughly 1.3%. The sample taken for sequencing was blood. These receptors came from a woman aged 50 to 60 in good health.

This clone was seen a single time. V is TRBV2 and J is TRBJ2-7, with D perhaps TRBD2 (6 bases). This CDR3 comprises 12 residues. The ends were cut back, 10 bases at V and 1 base at J, with 11 bases in the middle. CDR1 SNHLY and CDR2 FYNNEI come from the germline V gene. The CDR3 loop reads CATRGWSYEQYF. In nucleotides, the CDR3 is TGTGCCACCCGGGGGTGGTCCTACGAGCAGTACTTC. Looking up the rest from reference TRBV2 and TRBJ2-7 gives the full variable domain: EPEVTQTPSHQVTQMGQEVILRCVPISNHLYFYWYRQILGQKVEFLVSFYNNEISEKSEIFDDQFSVERPDGSNFTLKIRSTKLEDSAMYFCATRGWSYEQYFGPGTRLTVT.

The chain has TRBV5-8 and TRBJ1-2, with D perhaps TRBD1 (5 bases). The CDR3 contains 15 residues. CDR1 and CDR2 from the germline V gene are SGHTS and YDEGEE. V dropped 4 bases and J dropped 3 bases, with 16 bases sitting between them. The DNA of the CDR3 is TGTGCCAGCAGCCCTAAATATCGGGGCTACTATGGCTACACCTTC. It specifies CASSPKYRGYYGYTF.

This chain links TRBV19 with TRBJ2-5; the D gene is possibly TRBD2 (5 bases). Trimming left V 8 bases short and J 2 bases short, with 12 bases between. The germline V gene encodes CDR1 LNHDA and CDR2 SQIVND (reference sequence). The CDR3 loop spans 13 amino acids. The CDR3 DNA follows: TGTGCCAGTTGGCAGGACTTACAAGAGACCCAGTACTTC. Protein: CASWQDLQETQYF.

The chain joins TRBV9 to TRBJ1-2; D is unresolved. V was clipped by 0 bases and J by 2 bases, with 8 bases between them. The CDR3 consists of 14 residues. Germline CDR1 and CDR2: SGDLS and YYNGEE. This CDR3 reads CASSVGGLNYGYTF. CDR3 DNA sequence: TGTGCCAGCAGCGTAGGGGGTTTAAACTATGGCTACACCTTC.

V and J are TRBV6-5 and TRBJ1-2, with a possible D match to TRBD1 (5 bases). This CDR3 is built from 15 residues. Trimming removed 5 bases at V and 4 bases at J, with 17 bases between. Germline CDR1 and CDR2: MNHEY and SVGAGI. The CDR3 sequence is CASSPRSTDSYGYTF. The CDR3 region has the DNA TGTGCCAGCAGTCCTCGGTCGACAGACTCCTATGGCTACACCTTC.

This clone was detected only a few times. V gene TRBV19 combines with J gene TRBJ1-3; D not certain. The germline gives CDR1 LNHDA, CDR2 SQIVND (reference sequence). The CDR3 runs 16 residues. Deletions cut 0 bases from V and 0 bases from J, with 9 bases between. CDR3 sequence: CASSIDGLYSGNTIYF. CDR3 DNA sequence: TGTGCCAGTAGTATAGACGGACTTTACTCTGGAAACACCATATATTTT.

The chain links TRBV7-3 to TRBJ2-1; 9 bases align to TRBD2. The CDR3 covers 18 residues. Germline loops: CDR1 SGHTA, CDR2 FQGTGA. After removal of 2 bases from V and 7 bases from J, the junction contained 15 bases not matched to a gene. In DNA form, the CDR3 reads TGTGCCAGCAGCTTATATTATCGGCGGGAGGGCAGTCATAATGAGCAGTTCTTC. It yields the protein CASSLYYRREGSHNEQFF.

This clone was recorded a few times. The chain is built from TRBV19 and TRBJ1-2, with unresolved D. V shed 3 bases and J shed 3 bases, with 14 bases lying between them. Germline V gene data show CDR1 as LNHDA and CDR2 as SQIVND (reference sequence). This CDR3 has 15 residues. CDR3 sequence: CASSIHPPRDYGYTF. The CDR3 DNA is TGTGCCAGTAGTATCCACCCTCCAAGGGACTATGGCTACACCTTC.

The gene calls are TRBV19 and TRBJ1-6, with 8 bases identical to TRBD1. The CDR3 is 13 residues long. Trimming removed 9 bases from V and 6 bases from J; junction bases left unmatched: 4. Germline values: CDR1 LNHDA, CDR2 SQIVND (reference sequence). The CDR3 sequence is CASWDRSNSPLHF. The CDR3 DNA is TGTGCCAGCTGGGACAGGTCTAATTCACCCCTCCACTTT.

The gene calls are TRBV5-1 and TRBJ2-7, with TRBD1 identical over 10 bases. Germline V gene data show CDR1 as SGHRS and CDR2 as YFSETQ. The CDR3 is made up of 15 amino acids. Losses at the gene ends were 2 bases for V and 3 bases for J; bases not matched to a gene: 5. CDR3 amino acids: CASSLGDRGNYEQYF. CDR3 DNA: TGCGCCAGCAGCTTAGGGGACAGGGGTAACTACGAGCAGTACTTC.

J is TRBJ2-3 and V is TRBV18; D is ambiguous. The CDR3 runs 13 residues. The germline CDR1 and CDR2 sequences are KGHSH and LQKENI. Trimming pared 5 bases from V and 3 bases from J, leaving 9 bases between. CDR3 region: CASSAPGTDTQYF. The CDR3 nucleotides read TGTGCCAGCTCAGCCCCTGGGACAGATACGCAGTATTTT.

The J gene is TRBJ1-2, the V gene TRBV4-2; D is unresolved. This CDR3 is 15 amino acids long. Between the trimmed V and J ends, which lost 1 base and 4 bases, there was a span of 13 bases. The germline gives CDR1 LGHNA, CDR2 YNFKEQ. CDR3 nucleotide sequence: TGTGCCAGCAGCCAAGGGGCAAACCTAATCTATGGCTACACCTTC. It specifies CASSQGANLIYGYTF.

The V call is TRBV5-1, the J call TRBJ1-3, with 7 positions matching TRBD1. CDR3 size: 16 residues. After removal of 1 base from V and 4 bases from J, the junction contained 8 bases not matched to a gene. Germline CDR1 reads SGHRS; CDR2 reads YFSETQ. The chain's CDR3 is CASSLYGQEFGNTIYF. The DNA of the CDR3 is TGCGCCAGCAGCTTGTACGGACAGGAATTCGGAAACACCATATATTTT. Full variable domain (rest looked up from reference TRBV5-1 and TRBJ1-3): KAGVTQTPRYLIKTRGQQVTLSCSPISGHRSVSWYQQTPGQGLQFLFEYFSETQRNKGNFPGRFSGRQFSNSRSEMNVSTLELGDSALYLCASSLYGQEFGNTIYFGEGSWLTVV.

The genes are TRBV6-2 or TRBV6-3 and TRBJ1-5, with 7 nucleotides matching TRBD1. The V gene's germline CDR1 is MNHEY and CDR2 SVGEGT. Unmatched junction bases numbered 10, after V lost 0 bases and J lost 5 bases. This CDR3 spans 17 amino acids. Here the CDR3 DNA reads TGTGCCAGCAGTTACTCGAGAGGGGGCGTTTTCGATCAGCCCCAGCATTTT. This encodes CASSYSRGGVFDQPQHF.

V is TRBV5-6 and J is TRBJ1-2, with a weak D call TRBD1 (5 bases). Trimming left V 4 bases short and J 4 bases short, with 11 bases between. The germline CDR1 and CDR2 sequences are SGHDT and YYEEEE. The CDR3 extends over 13 amino acids. The CDR3 nucleotides are TGTGCCAGCAGCCCGGGACGGGGCTATGGCTACACCTTC. Its translation is CASSPGRGYGYTF.

The CDR3 DNA reads TGTGCCAGCAGCTTGGGAGGGCGAGATCTACCCCTCCACTTT. Protein sequence: CASSLGGRDLPLHF. V is TRBV5-8 and J is TRBJ1-6, with D unclear. Trimming stripped 0 bases from V and 12 bases from J, with 13 bases between. This CDR3 has 14 residues. Germline lookup yields CDR1 SGHTS and CDR2 YDEGEE.

This sequence joins TRBV18 and TRBJ2-1; no clear D. This CDR3 comprises 15 residues. CDR1 KGHSH and CDR2 LQKENI come from the germline V gene. V was trimmed by 2 bases and J by 2 bases, leaving 10 bases between them. The CDR3 reads CASSPTIPPYNEQFF. The DNA for the CDR3 is TGTGCCAGCTCACCAACCATACCTCCCTACAATGAGCAGTTCTTC.

The rearrangement joins TRBV6-2 or TRBV6-3 to TRBJ1-5; 8 bases map to TRBD1. The CDR3 loop spans 16 amino acids. CDR1 is MNHEY and CDR2 is SVGEGT in the germline V gene. The ends lost 2 bases at V and 6 bases at J; junction bases unmatched: 9. The CDR3 DNA is TGTGCCAGCAGTTACCCCGGACAGGGTCGGGGTCAGCCCCAGCATTTT. Translation: CASSYPGQGRGQPQHF.

This clone was counted once. CDR3 coding DNA: TGTGCCAGCAGCGAGCTAGCGGGACCCTTAAGTGGCGGGGAGCTGTTTTTT. Protein sequence: CASSELAGPLSGGELFF. The V and J genes are TRBV9 and TRBJ2-2; 9 positions agree with TRBD2. Germline V gene lookup returns CDR1 SGDLS and CDR2 YYNGEE. Unmatched junction bases numbered 13, after V lost 3 bases and J lost 7 bases. The CDR3 runs 17 residues. Full variable domain (missing parts from reference TRBV9 and TRBJ2-2): DSGVTQTPKHLITATGQRVTLRCSPRSGDLSVYWYQQSLDQGLQFLIQYYNGEERAKGNILERFSAQQFPDLHSELNLSSLELGDSALYFCASSELAGPLSGGELFFGEGSRLTVL.

This rearrangement joins TRBV7-2 to TRBJ2-7; 9 bases match TRBD1. Germline values: CDR1 SGHTA, CDR2 FQGNSA. The V and J ends lost 6 bases and 4 bases, in that order; junction bases with no gene match: 7. The CDR3 runs to 14 residues. CDR3 nucleotide sequence: TGTGCCAGCAGTACAGGGGGCGCAAGGTACGAGCAGTACTTC. This gives the protein CASSTGGARYEQYF. Full variable domain (outside the CDR3, taken from reference TRBV7-2 and TRBJ2-7): GAGVSQSPSNKVTEKGKDVELRCDPISGHTALYWYRQSLGQGLEFLIYFQGNSAPDKSGLPSDRFSAERTGGSVSTLTIQRTQQEDSAVYLCASSTGGARYEQYFGPGTRLTVT.

This sequence joins TRBV6-6 and TRBJ2-1, with D perhaps matching TRBD1 (5 bases). The CDR3 has 13 residues. Trimming left V 4 bases short and J 7 bases short, with 11 bases between. Germline V gene lookup returns CDR1 MNHNY and CDR2 SVGAGI (reference sequence). CDR3 sequence: CASSSARVNEQFF. The DNA of the CDR3 is TGTGCCAGCAGTTCGGCCAGGGTAAATGAGCAGTTCTTC.

This chain connects TRBV6-6 to TRBJ1-2; 8 bases map to TRBD1. J gave up 4 bases and V 5 bases, and 21 bases lay outside the gene matches. CDR3 length equals 19 residues. Germline lookup yields CDR1 MNHNY and CDR2 SVGAGI (reference sequence). The DNA of the CDR3 is TGTGCCAGCAGTCAACGACGACAGGGGTATGGTGTGGGGCCCTATGGCTACACCTTC. This translates into CASSQRRQGYGVGPYGYTF.

This clone turned up a few times. Other DNA sequences of this sample code for an identical CDR3. The chain carries TRBV6-2 or TRBV6-3 and TRBJ1-5; TRBD1 matches at 8 bases. V gave up 3 bases and J gave up 3 bases; unmatched junction bases: 7. The CDR3 runs to 16 residues. Germline-derived CDR1 and CDR2 are MNHEY and SVGEGT. CDR3 DNA sequence: TGTGCCAGCAGTTATGTTGCAGGGGGCCCCAATCAGCCCCAGCATTTT. Translation: CASSYVAGGPNQPQHF.

The V gene is TRBV18, the J gene TRBJ2-7; TRBD1 matches 7 bases. Losses at the gene ends were 6 bases for V and 6 bases for J; bases not matched to a gene: 14. Germline lookup yields CDR1 KGHSH and CDR2 LQKENI. This CDR3 has 15 residues. As DNA, the CDR3 is TGTGCCAGCTCCCCCAGGGGACAGTTGGACGTCGAGCAGTACTTC. It is translated as CASSPRGQLDVEQYF.

The chain carries TRBV11-2 and TRBJ2-1; unclear D gene. Germline V gives CDR1 SGHAT, CDR2 FQNNGV. The germline V and J ends were trimmed by 4 bases and 2 bases, with 12 bases remaining between them. The CDR3 totals 15 residues. DNA of the CDR3: TGTGCCAGCAGCTCAGACAACGGAGCCTACAATGAGCAGTTCTTC. It encodes CASSSDNGAYNEQFF.

This clone was seen a single time. V usage is TRBV5-1 and J usage is TRBJ1-3, with unresolved D. The CDR3 extends over 14 amino acids. The germline V gene encodes CDR1 SGHRS and CDR2 YFSETQ. V lost 0 bases and J 4 bases, leaving 8 bases between the germline ends. Here the CDR3 reads CASSLGPDGNTIYF. The DNA for the CDR3 is TGCGCCAGCAGCTTGGGACCAGACGGAAACACCATATATTTT. The entire variable domain, with the rest obtained from reference TRBV5-1 and TRBJ1-3, is as follows: KAGVTQTPRYLIKTRGQQVTLSCSPISGHRSVSWYQQTPGQGLQFLFEYFSETQRNKGNFPGRFSGRQFSNSRSEMNVSTLELGDSALYLCASSLGPDGNTIYFGEGSWLTVV.

There are a few counts of this clone. The chain is built from TRBV4-1 and TRBJ2-7; tentative D call: TRBD2 (6 bases). In germline, CDR1 is MGHRA, CDR2 YSYEKL. V was pared by 1 base and J by 4 bases, with 23 bases between. The length of the CDR3 is 18 residues. The DNA for the CDR3 is TGCGCCAGCAGCCAAGCCTCCCTAAGTCCCGCGGGGCTTTACGAGCAGTACTTC. Amino acids: CASSQASLSPAGLYEQYF.